What follows are 18 T cell receptor beta chains derived from one specimen sequenced in a study of blood T cells in healthy people across ages. Primed by a sample-barcoded 5' primer and a J-beta primer mix, a second PCR proceeded for 7 to 11 cycles. One entry per CDR3 protein, called by TCRdb with MiXCR from the 5' RACE reads. The sample has 1.5 million to 2 million distinct CDR3 sequences, approximately 50% seen once. What was sequenced was blood. Receptors originate from a woman aged 40 to 50 in good health.

The count of this clonotype is one. The V call is TRBV20-1, the J call TRBJ2-1; 8 bases match TRBD1. The CDR3 is made up of 15 amino acids. CDR1 and CDR2 from the germline V gene are DFQATT and SNEGSKA (reference sequence). Germline trimming cut 6 bases from V and 2 bases from J; bases unmatched to any gene: 9. The CDR3 DNA is TGCAGTGCCGAGCATGACAGGGGAACCTACAATGAGCAGTTCTTC. Its translation: CSAEHDRGTYNEQFF.

In its sample, this clonotype was seen a few times. V is TRBV6-5 and J is TRBJ1-4, with TRBD1 matching over 7 bases. J lost 5 bases, V lost 5 bases, and 5 bases had no gene match. The length of the CDR3 is 14 residues. From germline, CDR1 is MNHEY and CDR2 SVGAGI. CDR3 amino acids: CASSQDRKNEKLFF. The CDR3 coding sequence is TGTGCCAGCAGTCAGGACAGGAAGAATGAAAAACTGTTTTTT.

The chain couples TRBV6-1 to TRBJ2-7; 7 positions match TRBD1. The junction had 10 bases not matched to a gene; V was cut back by 6 bases and J by 2 bases. The CDR3 spans 15 residues. Germline values: CDR1 MNHNS, CDR2 SASEGT. CDR3 residues: CASSHTGVLAYEQYF. The CDR3 coding sequence is TGTGCCAGCAGCCACACAGGGGTTCTCGCCTACGAGCAGTACTTC.

This clonotype was observed a few times. The V and J genes are TRBV7-2 and TRBJ2-3; tentative D call: TRBD2 (6 bases). This CDR3 comprises 16 residues. V was clipped by 4 bases and J by 1 base, with 15 bases between them. CDR1 and CDR2 (germline): SGHTA, FQGNSA. The CDR3 region has the DNA TGTGCCAGCAGCTCAACGATGGGACTTCGCACAGATACGCAGTATTTT. It encodes CASSSTMGLRTDTQYF.

The chain uses TRBV3-1 and TRBJ2-1; D remains unclear. The CDR3 covers 14 residues. CDR1 is LGHDT and CDR2 is YNNKEL in the germline V gene (reference sequence). V lost 0 bases, J lost 8 bases, and 11 bases lay in between. For the CDR3, the DNA is TGTGCCAGCAGCCAAGATCGGTTACCAGATGAGCAGTTCTTC. This translates into CASSQDRLPDEQFF.

The chain carries TRBV7-2 and TRBJ1-5; 8 bases map to TRBD1. Germline-derived CDR1 and CDR2 are SGHTA and FQGNSA. After removal of 5 bases from V and 5 bases from J, the junction contained 14 bases not matched to a gene. CDR3 length equals 17 residues. In nucleotides, the CDR3 is TGTGCCAGCAGCCATCACCGTTCAGGGGGCGCGTATCAGCCCCAGCATTTT. This sequence encodes CASSHHRSGGAYQPQHF.

This clonotype was detected only a few times. This chain joins TRBV15 and TRBJ2-7, with D tentatively TRBD1 (6 bases). The V gene's germline CDR1 is LNHNV and CDR2 YYDKDF (reference sequence). The CDR3 runs 15 residues. The V end was cut by 0 bases, the J end by 0 bases, with 9 bases between. For the CDR3, the DNA is TGTGCCACCAGCAGAGATGGGGGCGCCTCCTACGAGCAGTACTTC. It codes for CATSRDGGASYEQYF.

This clonotype was seen repeatedly, ten times or more. The gene calls are TRBV29-1 and TRBJ2-7; D is uncertain. V lost 0 bases and J 3 bases, leaving 6 bases between the germline ends. The CDR3 has 12 residues. CDR1 is SQVTM and CDR2 is ANQGSEA in the germline V gene. DNA of the CDR3: TGCAGCGTTGAAGAAAGAAACTACGAGCAGTACTTC. This gives the protein CSVEERNYEQYF.

The chain employs TRBV7-2 and TRBJ2-3; D gene ambiguous. Germline assignment: CDR1 SGHTA and CDR2 FQGNSA. The CDR3 has 12 amino acids. V was trimmed by 5 bases and J by 8 bases, leaving 11 bases between them. The CDR3 here is CASSRMMGTQYF. The CDR3 DNA sequence: TGTGCCAGCAGCCGAATGATGGGTACGCAGTATTTT.

This clonotype was counted only a few times. V and J are TRBV7-2 and TRBJ2-3; 13 bases align to TRBD2. The CDR3 runs to 16 residues. V shed 1 base and J 6 bases; nucleotides not matched to a gene: 4. Germline lookup yields CDR1 SGHTA and CDR2 FQGNSA. The DNA of the CDR3 is TGTGCCAGCAGCTTAGGGGGACTAGCGGGGTACGATACGCAGTATTTT. Protein: CASSLGGLAGYDTQYF.

The genes are TRBV21-1 and TRBJ1-6. TRBV21-1 is an annotated pseudogene. The CDR3 loop spans 19 amino acids. The CDR3 is CASSKKSDTPSSYNSPLHF. As DNA, the CDR3 is TGTGCCAGCAGCAAAAAAAGTGACACGCCTAGCTCCTATAATTCACCCCTCCACTTT.

The CDR3 protein is CASSGGWGTGTNEQFF. In DNA form, the CDR3 reads TGTGCCAGCAGCGGCGGCTGGGGGACGGGAACTAATGAGCAGTTCTTC. This chain connects TRBV5-5 to TRBJ2-1; TRBD1 or TRBD2 may be the D gene (5 bases each). The CDR3 loop spans 16 amino acids. The V gene's germline CDR1 is SGHKS and CDR2 YYEKEE (reference sequence). Trimming shortened V by 4 bases and J by 7 bases, and 21 bases separated the two germline ends.

The table lists this clonotype with a few counts. This rearrangement joins TRBV7-9 to TRBJ2-3; D is uncertain. Germline lookup yields CDR1 SEHNR and CDR2 FQNEAQ (reference sequence). Trimming took 1 base from V and 3 from J, leaving 8 bases between them. The CDR3 is made up of 14 amino acids. DNA of the CDR3: TGTGCCAGCAGCTTAGTGTTCGAGACAGATACGCAGTATTTT. Its protein is CASSLVFETDTQYF.

The chain joins TRBV7-8 to TRBJ2-5; 8 bases fit TRBD2. The CDR3 consists of 14 residues. V trimming: 0 bases; J trimming: 5 bases; junction bases outside the gene matches: 2. Germline CDR1 SGHVS, CDR2 FQNEAQ. The CDR3 coding sequence is TGTGCCAGCAGCTTAGCTGCTAGCGGGGAGACCCAGTACTTC. It is translated as CASSLAASGETQYF.

V usage is TRBV6-1 and J usage is TRBJ2-4; 7 nucleotides agree with TRBD1. The DNA end favors TRBJ2-7, so the J call may be wrong. CDR1 is MNHNS, CDR2 SASEGT, per germline. The CDR3 contains 15 residues. Here the CDR3 reads CASRADRVLPYEQYF. Here the CDR3 DNA reads TGTGCCAGCAGAGCCGACAGGGTTTTACCCTACGAGCAGTACTTC.

DNA for the CDR3: TGTGCCAGCAGCTCCTCGCGGCGGGGCCACGAGCAGTACTTC. Translation: CASSSSRRGHEQYF. The chain carries TRBV6-2 or TRBV6-3 and TRBJ2-5; a possible D gene is TRBD2 (6 bases). TRBJ2-7 matches the DNA end more closely, so the J call is doubtful. The germline V gene encodes CDR1 MNHEY and CDR2 SVGEGT. There are 14 residues in the CDR3.

This rearrangement joins TRBV24-1 to TRBJ2-1; 10 nucleotides agree with TRBD2. Germline V gene sequence: CDR1 KGHDR, CDR2 SFDVKD. V gave up 7 bases and J gave up 6 bases; unmatched junction bases: 5. The CDR3 is made up of 14 amino acids. In DNA, the CDR3 is TGTGCCACCAGGGGAGGACTAGCGGTCAATGAGCAGTTCTTC. Protein: CATRGGLAVNEQFF.

This clonotype was detected a few times. J is TRBJ1-2 and V is TRBV29-1, with unresolved D. The CDR3 runs to 14 residues. Trimming left V 3 bases short and J 4 bases short, with 15 bases between. Germline-derived CDR1 and CDR2 are SQVTM and ANQGSEA. For the CDR3, the DNA is TGCAGCGTTGACGAGGCCTCCAAGGGCTATGGCTACACCTTC. Translated, it gives CSVDEASKGYGYTF. Looking up the rest from reference TRBV29-1 and TRBJ1-2 gives the full variable domain: SAVISQKPSRDICQRGTSLTIQCQVDSQVTMMFWYRQQPGQSLTLIATANQGSEATYESGFVIDKFPISRPNLTFSTLTVSNMSPEDSSIYLCSVDEASKGYGYTFGSGTRLTVV.